Here is one T cell receptor beta chain with its context. The antigen remains undetermined. Measured with immunoSEQ multiplex PCR; TCRdb has only the in-frame clones, and not every one. Among 6,000 to 8,500 clones, 92% were seen once, and the ten largest hold 13%. Germline assignment: CDR1 GTSNPN and CDR2 SVGIG (reference sequence). After removal of 5 bases from V and 7 bases from J, the junction contained 6 bases not matched to a gene. The CDR3 covers 12 residues. The sample comes from a study of T cells after posttransplantation cyclophosphamide. Findings of the study overall: After PTCy, TRB diversity resembled that of CNI/methotrexate controls. Later blood repertoires were often dominated by clones from the donor CD8+ memory compartment. TRB overlap between skin or GI tissue T cells and blood was limited.

Busulfan-fludarabine conditioning, marrow transplant, and cyclophosphamide on days +3 and +4 were administered. The source of this sequence is a female patient aged 50-59 years who received an allogeneic stem cell transplant from a related donor, was CMV-positive, and had no GVHD. The graft donor may be the source of some T cells. The sequenced sample was PBMCs, obtained roughly 190 weeks after allogeneic stem cell transplant with posttransplant cyclophosphamide. This chain joins TRBV30 and TRBJ2-5; 8 bases map to TRBD1. This CDR3 is CAWSRGLGTQYF. CDR3 nucleotides: TGTGCCTGGTCCAGGGGGCTAGGGACCCAGTACTTC.